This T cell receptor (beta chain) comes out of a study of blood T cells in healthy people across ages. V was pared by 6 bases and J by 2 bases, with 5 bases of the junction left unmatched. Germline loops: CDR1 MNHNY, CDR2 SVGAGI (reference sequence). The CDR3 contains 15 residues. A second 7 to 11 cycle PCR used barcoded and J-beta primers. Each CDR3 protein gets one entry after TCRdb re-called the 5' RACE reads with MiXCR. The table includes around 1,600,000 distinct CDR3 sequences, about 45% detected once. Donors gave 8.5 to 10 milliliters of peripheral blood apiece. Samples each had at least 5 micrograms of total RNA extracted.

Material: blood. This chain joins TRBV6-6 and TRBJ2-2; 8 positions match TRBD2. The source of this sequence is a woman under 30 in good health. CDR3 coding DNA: TGTGCCAGCAGAAAACTAGCGGACAACACCGGGGAGCTGTTTTTT. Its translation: CASRKLADNTGELFF.